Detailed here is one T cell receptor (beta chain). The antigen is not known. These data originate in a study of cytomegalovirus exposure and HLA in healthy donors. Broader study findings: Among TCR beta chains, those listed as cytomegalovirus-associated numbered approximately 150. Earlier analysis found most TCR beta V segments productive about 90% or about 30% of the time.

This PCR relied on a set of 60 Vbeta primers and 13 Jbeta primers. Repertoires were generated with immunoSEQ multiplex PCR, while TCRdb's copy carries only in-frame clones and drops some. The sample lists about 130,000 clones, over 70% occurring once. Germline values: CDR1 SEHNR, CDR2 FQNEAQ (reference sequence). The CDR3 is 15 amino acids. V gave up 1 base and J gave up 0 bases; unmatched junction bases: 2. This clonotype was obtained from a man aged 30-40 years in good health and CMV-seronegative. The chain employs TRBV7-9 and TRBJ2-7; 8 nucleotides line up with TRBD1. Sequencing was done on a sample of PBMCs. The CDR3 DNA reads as TGTGCCAGCAGCTTAGGGACAGGGAACTCCTACGAGCAGTACTTC. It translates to CASSLGTGNSYEQYF.